These 14 T cell receptor beta chains were all obtained from the same sample, sequenced in a study of beta chain features in type 1 diabetes. Overall study results and limits: All four CD4+ subsets of Type 1 diabetes patients contained TCRB CDR3s that were moderately but significantly shorter.

For these receptors, no antigen is known. TCRB transcripts that were expressed got sequenced, as all of the isolated RNA had been reverse transcribed. Method: immunoSEQ multiplex PCR; TCRdb's copy keeps in-frame clones and lacks some. In the table there are around 150,000 clones, roughly 60% of which are singletons. Sequenced sample: naive CD4+ T cells from blood. These receptors all stem from a young man with type 1 diabetes.

The chain is built from TRBV30 and TRBJ1-1; 10 positions match TRBD1. Germline V lookup: CDR1 GTSNPN, CDR2 SVGIG (reference sequence). The ends lost 7 bases at V and 9 bases at J; junction bases unmatched: 8. The CDR3 extends over 12 amino acids. The CDR3 protein is CASQGTGAKAFF. In DNA, the CDR3 is TGTGCCTCCCAGGGGACAGGGGCGAAAGCTTTCTTT.

V and J are TRBV5-1 and TRBJ1-6; D unclear. Trimming took 4 bases from V and 5 from J, leaving 7 bases between them. Germline assignment: CDR1 SGHRS and CDR2 YFSETQ. There are 13 residues in the CDR3. CDR3 DNA: TGCGCCAGCAGCCCAGCCGATAATTCACCCCTCCACTTT. Protein: CASSPADNSPLHF.

The chain carries TRBV25-1 and TRBJ1-2; TRBD1 matches 8 bases. The CDR3 sequence is 12 residues long. Germline V gene data show CDR1 as MGHDK and CDR2 as SYGVNS. J gave up 3 bases and V 7 bases, and 1 base lay outside the gene matches. DNA of the CDR3: TGTGCCAGCACGACAGGGGACTATGGCTACACCTTC. Its translation: CASTTGDYGYTF.

In this sample, this clone turned up a few times. The V and J genes are TRBV18 and TRBJ2-6; the D is unclear. The germline V and J ends were trimmed by 1 base and 4 bases, with 8 bases remaining between them. Germline V CDR1 and CDR2: KGHSH, LQKENI. The CDR3 contains 15 residues. CDR3 in DNA: TGTGCCAGCTCACCACAGGGATTCGGGGCCAACGTCCTGACTTTC. It specifies CASSPQGFGANVLTF.

This sequence joins TRBV6-5 and TRBJ2-5; the match to TRBD1 covers 8 bases. The V gene's germline CDR1 is MNHEY and CDR2 SVGAGI. CDR3 length equals 13 residues. The V gene end was trimmed by 5 bases and the J gene end by 6 bases; junction bases not matched to a gene: 5. CDR3: CASSKGQGQTQYF. Here the CDR3 DNA reads TGTGCCAGCAGTAAAGGACAGGGCCAGACCCAGTACTTC.

This clone appeared a single time. The chain recombines TRBV6-6 with TRBJ1-5; 9 positions match TRBD1. The CDR3 length is 15 residues. Germline lookup yields CDR1 MNHNY and CDR2 SVGAGI (reference sequence). The trim removed 4 bases at V and 7 bases at J, leaving 8 bases unmatched. This chain's CDR3 is CASSSTTGGRQPQHF. In DNA, the CDR3 is TGTGCCAGCAGTTCAACGACAGGGGGGAGACAGCCCCAGCATTTT.

For this clone: A read error may account for a junction end that differs from germline. This rearrangement joins TRBV10-3 to TRBJ1-2; D perhaps matches TRBD1 (5 bases). Germline CDR1 is ENHRY and CDR2 is SYGVKD. CDR3 size: 14 residues. This chain's CDR3 is CAISDRSGYHGYTF. CDR3 coding DNA: TGTGCCATAAGTGACCGATCAGGGTACCATGGCTACACCTTC.

In this sample, this clone turned up a few times. This chain uses TRBV27 with TRBJ2-2; perhaps TRBD1 as D (5 bases). The CDR3 has 13 amino acids. Per the germline V gene, CDR1 is MNHEY and CDR2 is SMNVEV (reference sequence). V was clipped by 8 bases and J by 3 bases, with 10 bases between them. The CDR3 region is CASSVQDTGELFF. CDR3 bases: TGTGCCAGCTCCGTACAGGACACCGGGGAGCTGTTTTTT.

This rearrangement joins TRBV25-1 to TRBJ2-3; tentative D call: TRBD1 (6 bases). Trimming took off 2 bases at V and 0 bases at J, with 9 bases between the two ends. The CDR3 length is 15 residues. Germline CDR1 is MGHDK and CDR2 is SYGVNS. DNA of the CDR3: TGTGCCAGCAGTGAAGGACAGCCTAGCACAGATACGCAGTATTTT. Translated, it gives CASSEGQPSTDTQYF.

This sequence joins TRBV29-1 and TRBJ1-2; 8 positions match TRBD1. V shed 4 bases and J 4 bases; nucleotides not matched to a gene: 11. The germline V gene encodes CDR1 SQVTM and CDR2 ANQGSEA. The CDR3 length is 15 residues. Here the CDR3 reads CSVVVQGTGGYGYTF. CDR3 bases: TGCAGCGTTGTAGTTCAGGGTACAGGGGGCTATGGCTACACCTTC.

The chain carries TRBV25-1 and TRBJ2-1; TRBD2 might be the D (6 bases). The CDR3 is 16 amino acids. Germline values: CDR1 MGHDK, CDR2 SYGVNS. V lost 3 bases to trimming and J lost 4 bases, with 16 bases between them. The CDR3 DNA reads as TGTGCCAGCAGTGAGCCCACCGGACTATCATACAATGAGCAGTTCTTC. Translating it yields CASSEPTGLSYNEQFF.

The chain carries TRBV7-9 and TRBJ2-7; D might be TRBD1 or TRBD2, each matching 6 bases. The CDR3 has 15 amino acids. Per germline, CDR1 SEHNR and CDR2 FQNEAQ (reference sequence). Trimming removed 2 bases at V and 5 bases at J, with 16 bases between. The CDR3 DNA reads TGTGCCAGCAGCTTATCCGGAGGGGGTAGCGACGAGCAGTACTTC. Protein: CASSLSGGGSDEQYF.

The CDR3 sequence is CSVEDGIAGGSSYNEQFF. The CDR3 nucleotides are TGCAGCGTTGAAGATGGGATAGCGGGGGGAAGCTCCTACAATGAGCAGTTCTTC. The V and J genes are TRBV29-1 and TRBJ2-1; 10 bases line up with TRBD2. The germline gives CDR1 SQVTM, CDR2 ANQGSEA. The V gene end was trimmed by 0 bases and the J gene end by 0 bases; junction bases not matched to a gene: 8. The CDR3 sequence is 18 residues long.

V and J are TRBV5-4 and TRBJ2-5; 8 nucleotides line up with TRBD1. Germline CDR1 SGHNT, CDR2 YYREEE (reference sequence). CDR3 length equals 14 residues. V shed 4 bases, J shed 2 bases, and the junction held 4 bases outside the gene matches. The DNA of the CDR3 is TGTGCCAGCAGCCAATGGGACAGGCAAGAGACCCAGTACTTC. Its translation: CASSQWDRQETQYF.